This paragraph reports one T cell receptor (beta chain). Its specificity is unknown. This sample is drawn from a study of shared clonotypes between healthy human individuals. Looking at the study overall: Contributing individuals were a couple of females and a few males aged 18 to 49.

Only in-frame clones appear in the TCRdb table, and some are missing; sequencing was by immunoSEQ multiplex PCR. The sample lists around 690,000 clones, roughly 87% occurring once. CD8 memory merged CD45RO+ with CCR7-negative CD45RA+ TemRA cells. Germline V gives CDR1 DFQATT, CDR2 SNEGSKA (reference sequence). Trimming at V came to 2 bases and at J to 9 bases, leaving 4 bases not matched to a gene. The CDR3 has 11 amino acids. Study observations and caveats: Naive CD4 clonotypes overlapped across several donors at about 5.3%.

This chain connects TRBV20-1 to TRBJ2-7; 7 bases line up with TRBD1. The sequence came from a man aged 18-30 years in good health. Some clones in this sample may be carry-over from other donors' samples. Sequences were obtained from memory CD8+ T cells from PBMCs. Subset here: CD45RO+ cells pooled with CCR7-negative TemRA cells. CDR3 in amino acids: CSARRGGGQYF. As DNA, the CDR3 is TGCAGTGCTAGAAGAGGGGGCGGGCAGTACTTC.